This T cell receptor beta chain came from a study of blood T cell repertoires in COVID-19. On the study more broadly: Sources were T cells, B-cell-depleted T cells, or PBMCs; the material itself was cDNA or gDNA.

Repertoires were generated with immunoSEQ multiplex PCR, while TCRdb's copy carries only in-frame clones and drops some. The sample consists of hundreds of thousands of clones, about 83% of them appearing once. The CDR3 extends over 13 amino acids. The germline V and J ends were trimmed by 0 bases and 6 bases, with 8 bases remaining between them. A COVID-19 case had been met by exposed participants during the 2 weeks before study entry. The material sequenced was PBMCs or T cells enriched from blood (not recorded which). The chain carries TRBV23-1 and TRBJ1-1; the D is unclear. TRBV23-1 is reported as an ORF; its role is uncertain. The clonotype comes from a woman aged 40 to 49 who had been exposed to COVID-19. The CDR3 DNA reads TGCGCCAGCAGTCAATCGTACAGAGCTGAAGCTTTCTTT. Encoded protein: CASSQSYRAEAFF.